This T cell receptor (beta chain) originates from a study of OX40 agonist ivuxolimab in advanced cancers. Turning to the study itself: Dosing consisted of intravenous ivuxolimab at 0.01 to 10 mg/kg every 2 weeks. Of the participants, approximately 44% had some prior anti-PD-1, anti-PD-L1 or anti-CTLA-4 therapy, which was allowed.

Remarks on this clone: Antigen: not known.

The study's findings and limits: Relative to CD4+, CD8+ T cells held more expanded clones on average.

CDR1 and CDR2 (germline): MDHEN, SYDVKM. V lost 6 bases and J lost 0, with 10 bases in between. The CDR3 has 14 residues. Sampling times: baseline, cycle 4 day 1, cycle 7 day 1. The table came from immunoSEQ multiplex PCR; TCRdb's copy has only in-frame clones and leaves some out. Among some 39,000 clones, roughly nine tenths were seen once, and the ten largest hold about 4.3%. The receptor was isolated from an adult with an advanced solid tumor such as melanoma, head and neck, liver or kidney cancer. The chain couples TRBV28 to TRBJ2-3; D is undetermined. The sample here was CD4+ or CD8+ T cells sorted from blood, taken in a trial of the OX40 agonist ivuxolimab. The CDR3 loop is CASSLEWSTDTQYF. The CDR3 DNA is TGTGCCAGCAGCCTGGAGTGGAGCACAGATACGCAGTATTTT.